A selection of T cell receptor beta chains follows, all from one sample in a study of early T cells in non-severe SARS-CoV-2 infection. Each CDR3 protein is one row after TCRdb ran MiXCR on the 5' RACE reads. This sample has around 45,000 distinct CDR3 sequences; roughly 4.2% occur once, and the top ten carry about 3%. The sample comprised whole blood. The receptors originated from an adult who was a healthcare worker with PCR-confirmed SARS-CoV-2 infection or an uninfected control (not recorded which). Each CDR3 is given without its conserved first and last residue. The listing skips clone size in some rows; elsewhere it reads once, few, many or a size class.

>many|TRBJ2-1|TRBV24-1
ATSDAPGRNYNEQF
>many|TRBJ2-7|TRBV6-5
ASSSSMTGFLGDEQY
>few|TRBJ1-1|TRBV5-1
ASSVQERAEAF
>many|TRBJ2-5|TRBV10-3
AISEGEREPETQY
>many|TRBJ1-1|TRBV12-3/TRBV12-4
ASSFGGRPEAF
>many|TRBJ1-2|TRBV11-3
ASSLPDRDSGYT
>few|TRBJ1-5|TRBV19
ASSIGGQRHQPQH
>-|TRBJ1-3|TRBV7-9
ASSDRFSGNTIY
>many|TRBJ2-7|TRBV7-3
ASSLGQVYEQY
>many|TRBJ2-5|TRBV19
ASSINSRTQETQY
>many|TRBJ2-1|TRBV7-9
ASSYHSPANEQF
>many|TRBJ2-1|TRBV19
ASSAGLSGVNEQF
>many|TRBJ2-3|TRBV9
ASSGDTDTQY
>many|TRBJ1-1|TRBV19
ASSPHGGGTTEAF
>many|TRBJ1-1|TRBV9
ASSGPPS
>many|TRBJ2-1|TRBV29-1
SVPKKLPAANEQF
>few|TRBJ2-7|TRBV7-8
ASSLLTAREQY
>many|TRBJ2-1|TRBV11-3
ASSFRGLHNEQF
>many|TRBJ1-2|TRBV6-2/TRBV6-3
ASGGTGIYNYGYT
>many|TRBJ2-7|TRBV9
ASSVSWGPYEQY
>many|TRBJ2-2|TRBV6-5
ASSPSGGSSTGELF
>many|TRBJ2-1|TRBV19
ASSIVVRSGRADEQF
>few|TRBJ1-2|TRBV7-9
ASSLKAGPYGYT
>-|TRBJ2-2|TRBV20-1
SARPYGQGGITGELF
>many|TRBJ2-3|TRBV29-1
SAPLPAGGHTDTQY